This entry lists 19 T cell receptor beta chains sequenced from one sample in a study of graft-versus-host responses after intestinal transplantation. Repertoires were generated with immunoSEQ multiplex PCR, while TCRdb's copy carries only in-frame clones and drops some. Of roughly 92,000 clones listed, about 88% were seen once; the top ten hold about 0.27%. Antigens of these TCRs are unknown. Sequences were derived from unstimulated CD4+ T cells sorted from spleen or lymph node cells, sampled before transplant. The receptors come from a human donor who was the organ donor for an intestinal transplant.

The chain links TRBV5-4 to TRBJ2-3, with D maybe TRBD2 (6 bases). Germline assignment: CDR1 SGHNT and CDR2 YYREEE (reference sequence). Trimming pared 4 bases from V and 0 bases from J, leaving 15 bases between. The CDR3 sequence is 16 residues long. In nucleotides, the CDR3 is TGTGCCAGCAGCCCCTCTAGCGATTCTAGCACAGATACGCAGTATTTT. Its protein product is CASSPSSDSSTDTQYF.

The V gene is TRBV28, the J gene TRBJ2-7; D not certain. Germline V lookup: CDR1 MDHEN, CDR2 SYDVKM. The CDR3 contains 15 residues. Trimming shortened V by 5 bases and J by 2 bases, and 16 bases separated the two germline ends. The CDR3 region has the DNA TGTGCCAGCAGTCCCCCTCGGAGTCCGCCCTACGAGCAGTACTTC. Protein sequence: CASSPPRSPPYEQYF.

The rearrangement uses TRBV11-3 and TRBJ1-1; D is unclear. V was shortened by 0 bases and J by 1 base, with 12 bases between the two germline ends. In germline, CDR1 is SGHNT, CDR2 YENEEA. The CDR3 sequence is 16 residues long. CDR3 sequence: CASSLEGGRGNTEAFF. Here the CDR3 DNA reads TGTGCCAGCAGCTTAGAGGGCGGGCGTGGGAACACTGAAGCTTTCTTT.

The chain is built from TRBV18 and TRBJ1-5; perhaps TRBD1 as D (6 bases). Deletions cut 2 bases from V and 5 bases from J, with 16 bases between. This CDR3 contains 16 residues. Germline assignment: CDR1 KGHSH and CDR2 LQKENI. The CDR3 here is CASSPIGGRPDQPQHF. The DNA for the CDR3 is TGTGCCAGCTCACCAATAGGGGGACGACCTGATCAGCCCCAGCATTTT.

The rearrangement uses TRBV4-2 and TRBJ2-4; TRBD1 matches at 9 bases. This CDR3 comprises 16 residues. From germline, CDR1 is LGHNA and CDR2 YNFKEQ. V shed 0 bases, J shed 7 bases, and the junction held 7 bases outside the gene matches. CDR3 DNA sequence: TGTGCCAGCAGCCAAGATCCGGGGACAGGGTCGAACATTCAGTACTTC. This codes for CASSQDPGTGSNIQYF.

V is TRBV11-3 and J is TRBJ2-1; D is perhaps TRBD1 (5 bases). CDR3 length: 16 residues. The V end was cut by 1 base, the J end by 3 bases, with 13 bases between. Looked up from germline, CDR1 is SGHNT and CDR2 is YENEEA. The chain's CDR3 is CASSLGRGLLYNEQFF. As DNA, the CDR3 is TGTGCCAGCAGCTTAGGAAGGGGTCTTCTCTACAATGAGCAGTTCTTC.

The genes are TRBV6-5 and TRBJ2-2; D may be TRBD2 (5 bases). Between the trimmed V and J ends, which lost 8 bases and 3 bases, there was a span of 13 bases. This CDR3 contains 14 residues. CDR1 is MNHEY, CDR2 SVGAGI, per germline. The chain's CDR3 is CASALREYTGELFF. The CDR3 nucleotides read TGTGCCAGCGCCTTAAGGGAGTACACCGGGGAGCTGTTTTTT.

The J gene is TRBJ2-3, the V gene TRBV2, with a tentative D call TRBD2 (5 bases). V was shortened by 6 bases and J by 3 bases, with 13 bases between the two germline ends. Germline lookup yields CDR1 SNHLY and CDR2 FYNNEI. The CDR3 is 14 residues long. CDR3 nucleotides: TGTGCCAGCAGCCAAGCTAGCCGAACAGATACGCAGTATTTT. It codes for CASSQASRTDTQYF.

The chain is built from TRBV30 and TRBJ2-7, with a possible D match to TRBD2 (5 bases). This CDR3 comprises 12 residues. Trimming shortened V by 4 bases and J by 4 bases, and 11 bases separated the two germline ends. In germline, CDR1 is GTSNPN, CDR2 SVGIG (reference sequence). The CDR3 DNA reads TGTGCCTGGACGAACAGCGGTTACGAGCAGTACTTC. Translating gives CAWTNSGYEQYF.

V usage is TRBV11-3 and J usage is TRBJ2-2, with a weak D call TRBD1 (5 bases). This CDR3 comprises 14 residues. Germline assignment: CDR1 SGHNT and CDR2 YENEEA. V gave up 4 bases and J gave up 1 base, with 7 bases separating them. CDR3 bases: TGTGCCAGCAGCTACGACAGGAACACCGGGGAGCTGTTTTTT. Encoded protein: CASSYDRNTGELFF. Full variable domain (missing parts from reference TRBV11-3 and TRBJ2-2): EAGVVQSPRYKIIEKKQPVAFWCNPISGHNTLYWYLQNLGQGPELLIRYENEEAVDDSQLPKDRFSAERLKGVDSTLKIQPAELGDSAVYLCASSYDRNTGELFFGEGSRLTVL.

The chain carries TRBV6-1 and TRBJ2-1, with 13 bases identical to TRBD2. The CDR3 totals 14 residues. The germline V gene has CDR1 MNHNS and CDR2 SASEGT. J lost 9 bases, V lost 6 bases, and 5 bases had no gene match. CDR3 coding DNA: TGTGCCAGCAGCGGGACTAGCGGGGAAATTGAGCAGTTCTTC. It specifies CASSGTSGEIEQFF.

The CDR3 nucleotides read TGTGCCAGCAGATACGACAGGGGCGGTACCGGGGAGCTGTTTTTT. This codes for CASRYDRGGTGELFF. This chain uses TRBV6-5 with TRBJ2-2; 8 positions agree with TRBD1. Germline CDR1 MNHEY, CDR2 SVGAGI. Trimming cost V 6 bases and J 5 bases; bases outside gene matches: 8. This CDR3 has 15 amino acids.

This clone showed up just once. This chain joins TRBV5-1 and TRBJ1-3, with 8 bases aligning to TRBD1. With V trimmed by 2 bases and J by 0 bases, 4 bases remained unmatched. The germline V gene encodes CDR1 SGHRS and CDR2 YFSETQ. This CDR3 has 16 residues. The CDR3 here is CASSFGQGGSGNTIYF. CDR3 DNA sequence: TGCGCCAGCAGCTTCGGACAGGGTGGCTCTGGAAACACCATATATTTT.

J is TRBJ2-7 and V is TRBV6-5; 9 positions match TRBD1. The germline gives CDR1 MNHEY, CDR2 SVGAGI. Trimming cost V 7 bases and J 2 bases; bases outside gene matches: 3. This CDR3 spans 13 amino acids. The CDR3 DNA follows: TGTGCCAGCATTGGGACAGGGCCCTACGAGCAGTACTTC. It encodes CASIGTGPYEQYF.

The CDR3 region has the DNA TGTGCCGGATCCCCGGGGGGGAGCTCCTACAATGAGCAGTTCTTC. Its translation is CAGSPGGSSYNEQFF. The chain links TRBV5-3 to TRBJ2-1; 8 nucleotides align to TRBD2. TRBV5-3 counts as an open reading frame of uncertain function. The CDR3 is made up of 15 amino acids. V gave up 10 bases and J gave up 0 bases; unmatched junction bases: 9.

The chain has TRBV6-1 and TRBJ2-3; 8 bases agree with TRBD2. This CDR3 spans 16 amino acids. V trimming: 1 base; J trimming: 3 bases; junction bases outside the gene matches: 6. Germline V gene sequence: CDR1 MNHNS, CDR2 SASEGT. The CDR3 reads CASSEVWRGVTDTQYF. The CDR3 DNA sequence: TGTGCCAGCAGTGAAGTTTGGCGGGGGGTTACAGATACGCAGTATTTT.

V usage is TRBV10-3 and J usage is TRBJ1-2; 9 bases align to TRBD1. Per the germline V gene, CDR1 is ENHRY and CDR2 is SYGVKD. V gave up 5 bases and J gave up 3 bases; unmatched junction bases: 1. The CDR3 is 13 amino acids. The CDR3 loop is CAISHRGHYGYTF. CDR3 sequence (DNA): TGTGCCATCAGTCACAGGGGGCACTATGGCTACACCTTC.

The chain recombines TRBV6-5 with TRBJ2-1; 7 bases agree with TRBD2. V trimming: 2 bases; J trimming: 7 bases; junction bases outside the gene matches: 8. The CDR3 sequence is 15 residues long. Germline V gives CDR1 MNHEY, CDR2 SVGAGI. In nucleotides, the CDR3 is TGTGCCAGCAGTTACGGTGGGAGGGCCCAGAATGAGCAGTTCTTC. Protein: CASSYGGRAQNEQFF.

The rearrangement links TRBV13 to TRBJ2-7; 9 bases are shared with TRBD2. The CDR3 is 14 amino acids. The ends lost 3 bases at V and 4 bases at J; junction bases unmatched: 4. Germline values: CDR1 PRHDT, CDR2 FYEKMQ (reference sequence). CDR3 DNA: TGTGCCAGCAGCTTGGTGCGGGGGGGTTACGAGCAGTACTTC. This translates into CASSLVRGGYEQYF.